A single sample gave rise to the 32 T cell receptor beta chains below, sequenced in a study of identical twins. Using its own MiXCR run on the 5' RACE reads, TCRdb lists one record per CDR3 protein. In the table there are over 200,000 distinct CDR3 sequences, 9.4% of which are singletons. The sequenced sample consisted of memory (CD45RO+) T cells sorted from blood. Source of these receptors: a woman younger than 30 in good health.

This clonotype showed up many times. The chain recombines TRBV2 with TRBJ2-7; D is unclear. Trimming cost V 1 base and J 4 bases, with 14 bases left between them. CDR3 length: 15 residues. Germline CDR1 and CDR2: SNHLY and FYNNEI. The CDR3 spells CASSEGGPSLYEQYF. The CDR3 region has the DNA TGTGCCAGCAGTGAAGGAGGCCCGAGCTTATACGAGCAGTACTTC.

In its sample, this clonotype was seen a few times. The chain uses TRBV12-3 or TRBV12-4 and TRBJ1-2; the D gene is possibly TRBD1 (6 bases). There are 16 residues in the CDR3. V was trimmed by 8 bases and J by 5 bases, leaving 24 bases between them. CDR3 region: CASSLRNRAGLYGYTF. The CDR3 DNA follows: TGTGCCAGCTCCTTAAGGAACAGGGCAGGCCTTTATGGCTACACCTTC.

The rearrangement links TRBV7-6 to TRBJ1-4, with 9 nucleotides matching TRBD1. Germline CDR1 and CDR2: SGHVS and FNYEAQ. The junction had 11 bases not matched to a gene; V was cut back by 5 bases and J by 7 bases. The CDR3 has 16 residues. The CDR3 sequence: CASSRQQGAEGEKLFF. In DNA form, the CDR3 reads TGTGCCAGCAGCCGTCAACAGGGGGCAGAGGGTGAAAAACTGTTTTTT.

This clonotype was observed a handful of times. CDR3 in amino acids: CASRKTSGTSAGELFF. For the CDR3, the DNA is TGTGCCAGCAGGAAGACTAGCGGGACGTCGGCCGGGGAGCTGTTTTTT. V and J are TRBV9 and TRBJ2-2, with 11 bases lining up with TRBD2. Germline V lookup: CDR1 SGDLS, CDR2 YYNGEE. V trimming: 5 bases; J trimming: 6 bases; junction bases outside the gene matches: 9. This CDR3 comprises 16 residues.

This clonotype has a count of ten or more. The chain links TRBV9 to TRBJ1-2; TRBD1 matches 7 bases. V shed 2 bases, J shed 4 bases, and the junction held 8 bases outside the gene matches. Per the germline V gene, CDR1 is SGDLS and CDR2 is YYNGEE. The CDR3 has 15 residues. The CDR3 DNA is TGTGCCAGCAGCGTGGGACAGCACGGAGGCTATGGCTACACCTTC. Protein: CASSVGQHGGYGYTF.

This clonotype has just a few counts. The chain uses TRBV21-1 and TRBJ1-1. TRBV21-1 is designated a pseudogene. The CDR3 is 13 amino acids. CDR3 sequence (DNA): TGTGCCAGCAGCAAAAACACAGACACTGAAGCTTTCTTT. Its translation: CASSKNTDTEAFF.

The CDR3 is CASSHRNEQYF. CDR3 DNA sequence: TGTGCCAGCAGCCATAGGAACGAGCAGTACTTC. The chain joins TRBV11-2 to TRBJ2-7; D gene ambiguous. Germline values: CDR1 SGHAT, CDR2 FQNNGV. Trimming left V 5 bases short and J 5 bases short, with 7 bases between. This CDR3 has 11 amino acids.

This clonotype was counted only a few times. The gene calls are TRBV3-1 and TRBJ1-6; D call uncertain. Trimming cost V 5 bases and J 7 bases, with 12 bases left between them. The CDR3 is 14 residues long. Germline lookup yields CDR1 LGHDT and CDR2 YNNKEL (reference sequence). CDR3: CASSTRGVNSPLHF. CDR3 coding DNA: TGTGCCAGCAGCACGCGCGGGGTGAATTCACCCCTCCACTTT.

This clonotype was detected ten times or more. DNA for the CDR3: TGTGCCAGCAGTTTATCAGACCGGACAGGAGGCTACACCTTC. Encoded protein: CASSLSDRTGGYTF. The chain is built from TRBV27 and TRBJ1-2; 7 bases align to TRBD1. This CDR3 spans 14 amino acids. Per germline, CDR1 MNHEY and CDR2 SMNVEV (reference sequence). J was trimmed by 8 bases and V by 0 bases; bases with no gene match: 6.

This chain connects TRBV20-1 to TRBJ2-1, with 8 bases lining up with TRBD1. V lost 1 base, J lost 2 bases, and 1 base stayed unmatched. Germline assignment: CDR1 DFQATT and CDR2 SNEGSKA (reference sequence). The CDR3 sequence is 14 residues long. CDR3 nucleotide sequence: TGCAGTGCTAGAGGCAGGGGGCCCTACAATGAGCAGTTCTTC. Translated, it gives CSARGRGPYNEQFF.

Regarding this clonotype: One base away lies a much larger clone, so this may be a sequencing read error. This sequence joins TRBV6-4 and TRBJ2-7, with D possibly TRBD1 on 5 matching bases. Germline CDR1 MRHNA, CDR2 SNTAGT. This CDR3 has 13 amino acids. Deletions cut 6 bases from V and 2 bases from J, with 11 bases between. This chain's CDR3 is CASRARVPYEQYF. The CDR3 nucleotides read TGTGCCAGCAGAGCCAGGGTGCCCTACGAGCAGTACTTC.

This clonotype showed up just a few times. This chain connects TRBV12-3 or TRBV12-4 to TRBJ1-1; possibly TRBD1 for D (5 bases). The V and J ends lost 1 base and 5 bases respectively, with 11 bases between them. The CDR3 is 14 residues long. In DNA form, the CDR3 reads TGTGCCAGCAGTTTAGTCTCAGGGCGGACTGAAGCTTTCTTT. Protein sequence: CASSLVSGRTEAFF.

With regard to this clonotype: At one end the junction does not follow the germline gene, possibly because of a read error. V usage is TRBV4-3 and J usage is TRBJ2-7; 9 nucleotides agree with TRBD2. CDR1 is LGHNA, CDR2 YSLEER, per germline. The CDR3 extends over 15 amino acids. The DNA for the CDR3 is TGCGCCAGCTGCCACCTAGCGGGACTCTCCTACGAGCAGTACTTC. Its protein product is CASCHLAGLSYEQYF.

This clonotype occurred a few times. This chain joins TRBV20-1 and TRBJ2-7; the D is unclear. Germline assignment: CDR1 DFQATT and CDR2 SNEGSKA (reference sequence). This CDR3 has 15 residues. V was clipped by 2 bases and J by 2 bases, with 16 bases between them. The CDR3 sequence: CSARLFDSNPYEQYF. Here the CDR3 DNA reads TGCAGTGCTAGACTCTTTGACTCGAACCCCTACGAGCAGTACTTC.

The chain couples TRBV7-2 to TRBJ2-3; 9 positions agree with TRBD2. The germline gives CDR1 SGHTA, CDR2 FQGNSA. Losses at the gene ends were 1 base for V and 0 bases for J; bases not matched to a gene: 2. The length of the CDR3 is 16 residues. The CDR3 region is CASSLESGRSTDTQYF. CDR3 DNA sequence: TGTGCCAGCAGCTTAGAAAGCGGGAGGAGCACAGATACGCAGTATTTT.

CDR3 bases: TGCAGTGCTAGCCCCTTTACTAGCGGGTCTTACAATGAGCAGTTCTTC. Amino acid sequence: CSASPFTSGSYNEQFF. The chain has TRBV20-1 and TRBJ2-1, with 9 positions matching TRBD2. With 3 bases clipped from V and 4 bases from J, the junction kept 10 bases outside the gene matches. Germline assignment: CDR1 DFQATT and CDR2 SNEGSKA (reference sequence). The CDR3 runs 16 residues.

In this sample, this clonotype turned up once. This sequence joins TRBV29-1 and TRBJ1-4, with a tentative D call TRBD1 (6 bases). This CDR3 contains 14 residues. V was clipped by 4 bases and J by 5 bases, with 14 bases between them. The V gene's germline CDR1 is SQVTM and CDR2 ANQGSEA. In DNA form, the CDR3 reads TGCAGCGTTGCCCGGGGGGCCTTAAATGAAAAACTGTTTTTT. Its translation is CSVARGALNEKLFF.

This clonotype was counted between two and nine times. This chain uses TRBV10-3 with TRBJ2-6; no clear D gene. Germline CDR1 and CDR2: ENHRY and SYGVKD. V was trimmed by 3 bases and J by 4 bases, leaving 4 bases between them. CDR3 length: 13 residues. CDR3 DNA sequence: TGTGCCATCAGTGATAGGGGGGCCAACGTCCTGACTTTC. Protein sequence: CAISDRGANVLTF.

This clonotype came up a few times. In DNA, the CDR3 is TGTGCCAGCAGTTACTCGGGACAGGGGCCCACAGATACGCAGTATTTT. Residues: CASSYSGQGPTDTQYF. This chain links TRBV6-5 with TRBJ2-3; 10 nucleotides agree with TRBD1. The CDR3 is made up of 16 amino acids. With 0 bases clipped from V and 2 bases from J, the junction kept 2 bases outside the gene matches. The V gene's germline CDR1 is MNHEY and CDR2 SVGAGI.

This clonotype was recorded many times. This sequence joins TRBV7-2 and TRBJ2-2; 7 bases line up with TRBD1. Germline loops: CDR1 SGHTA, CDR2 FQGNSA. V trimming: 5 bases; J trimming: 4 bases; junction bases outside the gene matches: 10. This CDR3 is built from 16 residues. CDR3 in DNA: TGTGCCAGCAGCCCCCCGACAGGGTATACCACCGGGGAGCTGTTTTTT. Protein sequence: CASSPPTGYTTGELFF.

This clonotype was found many times. CDR3 DNA: TGTGCCAGCAGCTCTGCCCAACAGCGAAACACAGATACGCAGTATTTT. Encoded protein: CASSSAQQRNTDTQYF. The chain uses TRBV5-4 and TRBJ2-3; D uncertain. Trimming left V 3 bases short and J 2 bases short, with 16 bases between. Per germline, CDR1 SGHNT and CDR2 YYREEE (reference sequence). The length of the CDR3 is 16 residues.

This clonotype appeared a few times. The V and J genes are TRBV11-2 and TRBJ2-3, with TRBD1 identical over 10 bases. V shed 4 bases and J 5 bases; nucleotides not matched to a gene: 15. The CDR3 contains 18 residues. Germline CDR1 reads SGHAT; CDR2 reads FQNNGV. The DNA for the CDR3 is TGTGCCAGCAGCTACCGGGACAGGGGCCGAACCTGGGGAGATACGCAGTATTTT. This encodes CASSYRDRGRTWGDTQYF.

This clonotype has only a few counts. This chain joins TRBV5-1 and TRBJ2-7, with TRBD1 matching over 9 bases. J was trimmed by 4 bases and V by 2 bases; bases with no gene match: 13. The CDR3 extends over 17 amino acids. Germline CDR1 reads SGHRS; CDR2 reads YFSETQ. The CDR3 region has the DNA TGCGCCAGCAGCTTCGCTTCCCGGGACAGGGAGCAATACGAGCAGTACTTC. As protein: CASSFASRDREQYEQYF.

This clonotype has ten or more counts. V and J are TRBV7-2 and TRBJ1-1, with 7 positions matching TRBD1. Per the germline V gene, CDR1 is SGHTA and CDR2 is FQGNSA. The V and J ends lost 4 bases and 4 bases, in that order; junction bases with no gene match: 6. This CDR3 contains 14 residues. The CDR3 nucleotides are TGTGCCAGCAGCTCTGCCGGGACAGCCACTGAAGCTTTCTTT. It yields the protein CASSSAGTATEAFF.

The chain's CDR3 is CASSPRPGTGQGNTIYF. The CDR3 DNA follows: TGTGCCAGCTCACCGCGACCCGGGACAGGGCAAGGAAACACCATATATTTT. The V and J genes are TRBV18 and TRBJ1-3, with 9 bases aligning to TRBD1. Germline V lookup: CDR1 KGHSH, CDR2 LQKENI. V shed 3 bases, J shed 4 bases, and the junction held 10 bases outside the gene matches. There are 17 residues in the CDR3.

This chain connects TRBV6-1 to TRBJ2-2; 11 positions match TRBD1. The CDR3 contains 16 residues. Germline lookup yields CDR1 MNHNS and CDR2 SASEGT. The trim removed 7 bases at V and 4 bases at J, leaving 8 bases unmatched. DNA for the CDR3: TGTGCCAGCAATGGACAGGGGGCCAGTTTCACCGGGGAGCTGTTTTTT. This translates into CASNGQGASFTGELFF.

This clonotype showed up many times. The chain combines TRBV16 with TRBJ1-1; 8 positions match TRBD1. Trimming took 1 base from V and 6 from J; bases not matched to a gene: 7. The CDR3 loop spans 15 amino acids. Germline V lookup: CDR1 KGHSY, CDR2 FQNENV. CDR3 protein: CASSQFGQGDAEAFF. The CDR3 nucleotides are TGTGCCAGCAGCCAATTCGGACAGGGTGACGCTGAAGCTTTCTTT.

This clonotype has just a few counts. The chain couples TRBV7-2 to TRBJ2-3; the match to TRBD2 covers 7 bases. The CDR3 is 15 amino acids. V lost 5 bases, J lost 3 bases, and 8 bases stayed unmatched. Germline V gives CDR1 SGHTA, CDR2 FQGNSA. CDR3 residues: CASSASSGQTDTQYF. CDR3 nucleotide sequence: TGTGCCAGCAGCGCCTCTAGCGGACAAACAGATACGCAGTATTTT. The full variable domain, with the rest looked up from reference TRBV7-2 and TRBJ2-3, is GAGVSQSPSNKVTEKGKDVELRCDPISGHTALYWYRQSLGQGLEFLIYFQGNSAPDKSGLPSDRFSAERTGGSVSTLTIQRTQQEDSAVYLCASSASSGQTDTQYFGPGTRLTVL.

There are many counts of this clonotype. V gene TRBV12-3 or TRBV12-4 combines with J gene TRBJ2-4, with D maybe TRBD2 (5 bases). The CDR3 sequence is 13 residues long. V was shortened by 5 bases and J by 9 bases, with 14 bases between the two germline ends. The CDR3 DNA sequence: TGTGCCAGCAGTGCGACTATTCGCCCCATTCAGTACTTC. It is translated as CASSATIRPIQYF.

This clonotype occurred a few times. The chain employs TRBV29-1 and TRBJ2-5; the D gene is possibly TRBD1 (5 bases). Trimming stripped 5 bases from V and 2 bases from J, with 15 bases between. Germline CDR1 SQVTM, CDR2 ANQGSEA. The CDR3 consists of 14 residues. The CDR3 reads CSVSWGGVQETQYF. The CDR3 DNA is TGCAGCGTTTCGTGGGGCGGAGTACAAGAGACCCAGTACTTC. Full variable domain (missing parts from reference TRBV29-1 and TRBJ2-5): SAVISQKPSRDICQRGTSLTIQCQVDSQVTMMFWYRQQPGQSLTLIATANQGSEATYESGFVIDKFPISRPNLTFSTLTVSNMSPEDSSIYLCSVSWGGVQETQYFGPGTRLLVL.

This clonotype has more than one count but fewer than ten. The CDR3 nucleotides are TGCAGCGTCCTAGCGGCAACCTACGAGCAGTACTTC. It yields the protein CSVLAATYEQYF. This rearrangement joins TRBV29-1 to TRBJ2-7; 7 bases match TRBD2. This CDR3 contains 12 residues. Germline V gene sequence: CDR1 SQVTM, CDR2 ANQGSEA. J lost 2 bases, V lost 6 bases, and 4 bases had no gene match.

This clonotype has a count of ten or more. The chain employs TRBV5-1 and TRBJ2-5; either TRBD1 or TRBD2 may supply D (5 bases each). The CDR3 loop spans 13 amino acids. The V end was cut by 4 bases, the J end by 5 bases, with 12 bases between. CDR1 is SGHRS, CDR2 YFSETQ, per germline. CDR3 DNA: TGCGCCAGCAGCCTCCAAGGGGAGGAGACCCAGTACTTC. This encodes CASSLQGEETQYF.